One sample yielded the 31 T cell receptor beta chains listed below, sequenced in a study of early T cells in non-severe SARS-CoV-2 infection. TCRdb passed the 5' RACE reads through MiXCR, listing each CDR3 protein once. The table includes around 59,000 distinct CDR3 sequences, about 9.8% detected once. Sequenced material: whole blood. These receptors were collected from an adult who was a healthcare worker with PCR-confirmed SARS-CoV-2 infection or an uninfected control (not recorded which).

V usage is TRBV14 and J usage is TRBJ2-3; 7 bases agree with TRBD1. The CDR3 runs 16 residues. The V gene's germline CDR1 is SGHDN and CDR2 FVKESK. The ends lost 8 bases at V and 6 bases at J; junction bases unmatched: 17. The CDR3 here is CASSNWGQLKRDTQYF. CDR3 nucleotides: TGTGCCAGCTCCAACTGGGGACAGCTTAAGAGGGATACGCAGTATTTT. Filled out from reference TRBV14 and TRBJ2-3, the complete variable domain reads EAGVTQFPSHSVIEKGQTVTLRCDPISGHDNLYWYRRVMGKEIKFLLHFVKESKQDESGMPNNRFLAERTGGTYSTLKVQPAELEDSGVYFCASSNWGQLKRDTQYFGPGTRLTVL.

About this clonotype itself: At one end, the junction sequence differs from germline, possibly due to a read error. J is TRBJ2-1 and V is TRBV28; TRBD2 agrees at 14 bases. The V gene's germline CDR1 is MDHEN and CDR2 SYDVKM. This CDR3 region has 14 residues. The CDR3 DNA sequence: TGTGCCAACAGTACGGGACTAGCGGGGGATGAGCAGTTCTTC. This encodes CANSTGLAGDEQFF.

The rearrangement links TRBV28 to TRBJ2-1; D not resolved. Germline-derived CDR1 and CDR2 are MDHEN and SYDVKM. Trimming shortened V by 6 bases and J by 5 bases, and 5 bases separated the two germline ends. The CDR3 runs 11 residues. The CDR3 DNA reads as TGTGCCAGCAGCAGTAACAATGAGCAGTTCTTC. Protein: CASSSNNEQFF.

This clonotype was found many times. This chain links TRBV7-2 with TRBJ2-5; possibly TRBD2 for D (6 bases). Between the trimmed V and J ends, which lost 2 bases and 7 bases, there was a span of 20 bases. Germline CDR1 SGHTA, CDR2 FQGNSA. CDR3 size: 16 residues. CDR3 amino acids: CASSLRPSAGLATQYF. DNA of the CDR3: TGTGCCAGCAGCTTAAGGCCCTCGGCGGGATTGGCGACCCAGTACTTC.

This clonotype was seen ten or more times. The rearrangement joins TRBV11-2 to TRBJ2-5, with D possibly being TRBD2 (5 bases). Germline V CDR1 and CDR2: SGHAT, FQNNGV. V was cut by 5 bases and J by 3 bases, with 19 bases left in between. The CDR3 is 16 amino acids. The DNA for the CDR3 is TGTGCCAGCAGCAGACAACAAGAGGCGGGCAAAGAGACCCAGTACTTC. Protein sequence: CASSRQQEAGKETQYF.

This clonotype was found many times. The rearrangement joins TRBV7-2 to TRBJ2-7; D is ambiguous. The CDR3 contains 14 residues. With 7 bases removed from V and 2 bases from J, the gap between germline ends came to 15 bases. CDR1 is SGHTA and CDR2 is FQGNSA in the germline V gene. CDR3 sequence (DNA): TGTGCCAGCACCTCCCCGTTTACGACCTACGAGCAGTACTTC. Its translation is CASTSPFTTYEQYF.

V gene TRBV28 combines with J gene TRBJ1-2; D is undetermined. Trimming shortened V by 6 bases and J by 3 bases, and 14 bases separated the two germline ends. Germline V gene sequence: CDR1 MDHEN, CDR2 SYDVKM. The CDR3 has 14 residues. The chain's CDR3 is CASRPLTVDYGYTF. The CDR3 nucleotides are TGTGCCAGCAGGCCCCTGACGGTGGACTATGGCTACACCTTC.

This clonotype was seen more than once but under ten times. The chain carries TRBV6-5 and TRBJ1-5; the D gene is possibly TRBD1 (6 bases). Germline CDR1 MNHEY, CDR2 SVGAGI. The CDR3 spans 15 residues. V lost 0 bases, J lost 5 bases, and 11 bases lay in between. The CDR3 region has the DNA TGTGCCAGCAGTTACTCGAAACAGGGAGATCAGCCCCAGCATTTT. This codes for CASSYSKQGDQPQHF.

This clonotype was seen ten or more times. The DNA of the CDR3 is TGCAGTGCAACTGGTCAGGGCGGGCGGGGTACCTCATATACGCAGTATTTT. As protein: CSATGQGGRGTSYTQYF. The V call is TRBV20-1, the J call TRBJ2-3, with D maybe TRBD2 (6 bases). Looked up from germline, CDR1 is DFQATT and CDR2 is SNEGSKA (reference sequence). This CDR3 spans 17 amino acids. V lost 6 bases and J lost 7, with 29 bases in between.

This clonotype showed up many times. The rearrangement joins TRBV12-3 or TRBV12-4 to TRBJ1-1; no firm D call. CDR3 length equals 11 residues. Trimming shortened V by 7 bases and J by 7 bases, and 10 bases separated the two germline ends. The CDR3 DNA follows: TGTGCCAGCACCCCGGGAGGTGAAGCTTTCTTT. It translates to CASTPGGEAFF.

In its sample, this clonotype was seen many times. The chain has TRBV7-9 and TRBJ2-3, with TRBD1 matching 7 bases. Germline lookup yields CDR1 SEHNR and CDR2 FQNEAQ (reference sequence). The CDR3 totals 18 residues. V shed 3 bases, J shed 4 bases, and the junction held 16 bases outside the gene matches. The CDR3 is CASSLWVPGTVFSDTQYF. The DNA of the CDR3 is TGTGCCAGCAGCTTGTGGGTCCCCGGGACAGTCTTTTCAGATACGCAGTATTTT.

At least ten counts were recorded for this clonotype. The chain combines TRBV27 with TRBJ2-7; D remains unclear. Germline V lookup: CDR1 MNHEY, CDR2 SMNVEV (reference sequence). The CDR3 sequence is 13 residues long. The germline V and J ends were trimmed by 0 bases and 7 bases, with 10 bases remaining between them. DNA of the CDR3: TGTGCCAGCAGTTTATCCCCTCAGAGAGAGCAGTACTTC. This codes for CASSLSPQREQYF.

The chain recombines TRBV5-1 with TRBJ2-1, with 8 bases fitting TRBD2. This CDR3 has 18 amino acids. The V segment lost 0 bases and the J segment 1 base; nucleotides outside the gene matches: 9. Germline CDR1 is SGHRS and CDR2 is YFSETQ. The CDR3, as DNA: TGCGCCAGCAGCTTGGGGCGACCCGGCGGGAGGTCCTACAATGAGCAGTTCTTC. Amino acid sequence: CASSLGRPGGRSYNEQFF. The full variable domain, with the rest looked up from reference TRBV5-1 and TRBJ2-1, is KAGVTQTPRYLIKTRGQQVTLSCSPISGHRSVSWYQQTPGQGLQFLFEYFSETQRNKGNFPGRFSGRQFSNSRSEMNVSTLELGDSALYLCASSLGRPGGRSYNEQFFGPGTRLTVL.

There are a few counts of this clonotype. The V call is TRBV7-9, the J call TRBJ1-2; D not resolved. Germline CDR1 reads SEHNR; CDR2 reads FQNEAQ (reference sequence). CDR3 length equals 18 residues. The V end was cut by 6 bases, the J end by 4 bases, with 27 bases between. Here the CDR3 reads CASRSTPPGQRVTYGYTF. The CDR3 bases are TGTGCCAGCAGATCAACACCACCCGGGCAGCGGGTCACCTATGGCTACACCTTC.

V and J are TRBV28 and TRBJ2-3; 7 nucleotides line up with TRBD2. The germline V gene has CDR1 MDHEN and CDR2 SYDVKM. This CDR3 spans 15 amino acids. The V and J ends lost 6 bases and 5 bases, in that order; junction bases with no gene match: 11. This chain's CDR3 is CASSHQAGRVDTQYF. The CDR3 bases are TGTGCCAGCAGCCACCAAGCGGGAAGGGTAGATACGCAGTATTTT.

CDR3: CASREAGETQYF. In nucleotides, the CDR3 is TGCGCCAGCAGAGAGGCGGGAGAGACCCAGTACTTC. V gene TRBV5-1 combines with J gene TRBJ2-5, with D tentatively TRBD2 (5 bases). Germline CDR1 is SGHRS and CDR2 is YFSETQ. The CDR3 length is 12 residues. V was clipped by 5 bases and J by 4 bases, with 9 bases between them.

About this clonotype itself: A much larger clone differs by one base, so this may be a read error. The rearrangement uses TRBV28 and TRBJ1-3; D is perhaps TRBD1 (5 bases). This CDR3 is built from 14 residues. Germline V gene data show CDR1 as MDHEN and CDR2 as SYDVKM. The CDR3 loop is CVSTGGAPGNTIYF. Here the CDR3 DNA reads TGTGTCAGCACTGGGGGAGCGCCTGGAAACACCATATATTTT.

This chain joins TRBV20-1 and TRBJ2-7, with TRBD2 identical over 10 bases. This CDR3 region has 15 residues. Unmatched junction bases numbered 15, after V lost 4 bases and J lost 9 bases. Germline assignment: CDR1 DFQATT and CDR2 SNEGSKA (reference sequence). The CDR3 DNA reads TGCAGTGCTAACCCCGGGACTAGCGCCCCACTAGGGCAGTACTTC. Protein: CSANPGTSAPLGQYF.

There are many counts of this clonotype. The CDR3 sequence: CASSSRGFKGQSNQPQHF. DNA for the CDR3: TGTGCCAGCAGTTCGCGAGGGTTTAAGGGACAGAGCAATCAGCCCCAGCATTTT. The chain carries TRBV12-3 or TRBV12-4 and TRBJ1-5; TRBD1 matches 7 bases. Trimming at V came to 4 bases and at J to 1 base, leaving 13 bases not matched to a gene. This CDR3 contains 18 residues.

This clonotype was detected ten times or more. V and J are TRBV20-1 and TRBJ2-7; 8 nucleotides agree with TRBD2. Germline assignment: CDR1 DFQATT and CDR2 SNEGSKA (reference sequence). V was pared by 5 bases and J by 0 bases, with 9 bases of the junction left unmatched. The CDR3 is 15 residues long. The CDR3 loop reads CSAVPSGSGSYEQYF. CDR3 nucleotide sequence: TGCAGTGCTGTCCCCAGCGGGAGTGGCTCCTACGAGCAGTACTTC.

The DNA for the CDR3 is TGCAGCGCCGAAATAGCGGGAGCCCATGAGCAGTTCTTC. Protein: CSAEIAGAHEQFF. The chain uses TRBV29-1 and TRBJ2-1; TRBD2 agrees at 9 bases. Germline V lookup: CDR1 SQVTM, CDR2 ANQGSEA. V lost 7 bases, J lost 8 bases, and 9 bases stayed unmatched. The CDR3 has 13 residues.

This clonotype has ten or more counts. The chain has TRBV20-1 and TRBJ2-1; 7 positions agree with TRBD2. This CDR3 contains 15 residues. The V and J ends lost 0 bases and 8 bases, in that order; junction bases with no gene match: 10. Germline V gene lookup returns CDR1 DFQATT and CDR2 SNEGSKA (reference sequence). CDR3 sequence (DNA): TGCAGTGCTAGAGATCACGGGACTACCCCCTATGAGCAGTTCTTC. It translates to CSARDHGTTPYEQFF.

This clonotype appeared a few times. The chain is built from TRBV28 and TRBJ1-6; 9 positions match TRBD1. The length of the CDR3 is 15 residues. Germline V gene data show CDR1 as MDHEN and CDR2 as SYDVKM. The trim removed 5 bases at V and 6 bases at J, leaving 5 bases unmatched. The CDR3 loop reads CASSDRTGVNSPLHF. DNA for the CDR3: TGTGCCAGCAGTGACAGGACAGGGGTTAATTCACCCCTCCACTTT.

This clonotype was recorded once. At one end the junction does not follow the germline gene, possibly because of a read error. The rearrangement joins TRBV12-3 or TRBV12-4 to TRBJ1-4, with 7 bases identical to TRBD1. The CDR3 spans 15 residues. The CDR3 region is CANSPRTGFVEKLFF. CDR3 sequence (DNA): TGTGCCAACAGTCCCCGGACAGGATTCGTTGAAAAACTGTTTTTT.

This clonotype was seen at least ten times. The V and J genes are TRBV7-3 and TRBJ2-7; 7 positions match TRBD2. The CDR3 spans 13 residues. V lost 3 bases to trimming and J lost 6 bases; unmatched junction nucleotides: 5. Looked up from germline, CDR1 is SGHTA and CDR2 is FQGTGA. CDR3 residues: CASSFGTNFEQYF. For the CDR3, the DNA is TGTGCCAGCAGCTTCGGGACTAATTTCGAGCAGTACTTC. Combining the CDR3 with reference TRBV7-3 and TRBJ2-7 gives the whole variable domain GAGVSQTPSNKVTEKGKYVELRCDPISGHTALYWYRQSLGQGPEFLIYFQGTGAADDSGLPNDRFFAVRPEGSVSTLKIQRTERGDSAVYLCASSFGTNFEQYFGPGTRLTVT.

The CDR3 here is CASSFFNEQFF. CDR3 DNA sequence: TGCGCCAGCAGCTTCTTTAATGAGCAGTTCTTC. The rearrangement uses TRBV5-1 and TRBJ2-1, with D hard to call. The CDR3 is 11 residues long. CDR1 is SGHRS and CDR2 is YFSETQ in the germline V gene. V gave up 2 bases and J gave up 7 bases, with 4 bases separating them.

This chain uses TRBV20-1 with TRBJ1-5; weak D call: TRBD1 (5 bases). This CDR3 region has 14 residues. In germline, CDR1 is DFQATT, CDR2 SNEGSKA (reference sequence). Trimming cost V 6 bases and J 0 bases, with 12 bases left between them. CDR3 nucleotides: TGCAGTGCCGTAACAGGAACTAGCAATCAGCCCCAGCATTTT. Protein sequence: CSAVTGTSNQPQHF.

In this sample, this clonotype turned up many times. The rearrangement joins TRBV28 to TRBJ2-3; D gene uncertain. The CDR3 covers 15 residues. Trimming pared 6 bases from V and 3 bases from J, leaving 16 bases between. CDR1 and CDR2 from the germline V gene are MDHEN and SYDVKM. CDR3 residues: CASSPSAPGTDTQYF. The CDR3 DNA reads as TGTGCCAGCAGCCCTTCGGCCCCCGGAACAGATACGCAGTATTTT.

The sample holds many counts of this clonotype. This chain joins TRBV6-2 or TRBV6-3 and TRBJ2-5, with D unclear. Trimming removed 5 bases at V and 4 bases at J, with 14 bases between. The CDR3 runs to 14 residues. Germline CDR1 MNHEY, CDR2 SVGEGT. This chain's CDR3 is CASSLITGAETQYF. The CDR3 DNA sequence: TGTGCCAGCAGTCTAATAACGGGCGCAGAGACCCAGTACTTC.

This clonotype was counted ten times or more. The gene calls are TRBV7-2 and TRBJ2-7; 8 bases agree with TRBD2. V was pared by 5 bases and J by 4 bases, with 1 base of the junction left unmatched. The germline CDR1 and CDR2 sequences are SGHTA and FQGNSA. The CDR3 sequence is 12 residues long. CDR3 nucleotides: TGTGCCAGCAGCGCTAGCGGGTACGAGCAGTACTTC. Residues: CASSASGYEQYF. The whole variable domain, remainder taken from reference TRBV7-2 and TRBJ2-7, is GAGVSQSPSNKVTEKGKDVELRCDPISGHTALYWYRQSLGQGLEFLIYFQGNSAPDKSGLPSDRFSAERTGGSVSTLTIQRTQQEDSAVYLCASSASGYEQYFGPGTRLTVT.

This clonotype has ten or more counts. V and J are TRBV27 and TRBJ2-5, with D hard to call. The CDR3 is 13 amino acids. Per germline, CDR1 MNHEY and CDR2 SMNVEV (reference sequence). The V end was cut by 3 bases, the J end by 2 bases, with 7 bases between. The CDR3 region is CASSFDRQETQYF. The CDR3, as DNA: TGTGCCAGCAGTTTCGACCGACAAGAGACCCAGTACTTC.